One T cell receptor (beta chain) is described in this entry. The PCR had 60 Vbeta and 13 Jbeta primers. Assay used: immunoSEQ multiplex PCR; TCRdb lists only in-frame clones, some missing. The sample has almost 200,000 clones, roughly 78% seen once. The CDR3 spans 18 residues. Germline CDR1 reads SGHDT; CDR2 reads YYEEEE. The junction had 15 bases not matched to a gene; V was cut back by 1 base and J by 4 bases. The entry originates in a study of cytomegalovirus exposure and HLA in healthy donors. Sample: PBMCs. The rearrangement joins TRBV5-6 to TRBJ2-5; 8 positions match TRBD2. The receptor was isolated from a woman in her 30s in good health and CMV-seropositive. CDR3 protein: CASSLLRAGGPLRETQYF. In DNA, the CDR3 is TGTGCCAGCAGCTTGTTACGGGCGGGGGGACCTTTACGAGAGACCCAGTACTTC.